These T cell receptor beta chains were read from a single sample in a study of blood T cell repertoires in COVID-19. Sequenced by immunoSEQ multiplex PCR; TCRdb stores in-frame clones only, minus some. Counted here are 83,000 or so clones, 70% to 90% occurring once; the ten biggest clones make up about 8%. Sequences were obtained from peripheral blood. Receptors originate from a man aged 80 or over with active or convalescent COVID-19. Both conserved end residues are part of each CDR3. A D gene is named only where the DNA matches it firmly. The size field is filled for only some rows; it gives once, few, many or a size class.

J gene	CDR3 length	D gene	V gene	clone size	CDR3 DNA	CDR3 protein
TRBJ1-1	15	-	TRBV5-1	-	TGCGCCAGCAGCTCCCAGACAGAGATAAACACTGAAGCTTTCTTT	CASSSQTEINTEAFF
TRBJ2-3	14	-	TRBV29-1	-	TGCAGCGTTGAAGGGCCAGGTAGCACAGATACGCAGTATTTT	CSVEGPGSTDTQYF
TRBJ1-2	12	-	TRBV12-3/TRBV12-4	-	TGTGCCAGCGCGGAGGTTGACTATGGCTACACCTTC	CASAEVDYGYTF
TRBJ1-1	13	-	TRBV19	-	TGTGCCAGTAGGGAGGGGTTGAACACTGAAGCTTTCTTT	CASREGLNTEAFF
TRBJ1-3	14	TRBD1	TRBV28	-	TGTGCCAGCAGGATCGACAGGGGACGAAACACCATATATTTT	CASRIDRGRNTIYF
TRBJ2-1	17	TRBD2	TRBV19	-	TGTGCCAGTAGTATAGGCCCAGCTAGCGGGGGGCAAAATGAGCAGTTCTTC	CASSIGPASGGQNEQFF
TRBJ1-2	16	-	TRBV6-5	-	TGTGCCAGCAGTTACTCGAGGGACACCGGATTCTATGGCTACACCTTC	CASSYSRDTGFYGYTF
TRBJ1-3	12	-	TRBV11-2	-	TGTGCCAGCAGGGTGAGTGGAAACACCATATATTTT	CASRVSGNTIYF
TRBJ2-2	14	TRBD1	TRBV29-1	-	TGCAGCGTTGACAGGGGGCTCGACACCGGGGAGCTGTTTTTT	CSVDRGLDTGELFF
TRBJ1-2	13	-	TRBV10-2	-	TGCGCCAGCAGATCGGGAGATTCATATGGCTACACCTTC	CASRSGDSYGYTF
TRBJ2-2	14	-	TRBV7-6	-	TGTGCCAGCAGCCCTACGGCGGTCACCGGGGAGCTGTTTTTT	CASSPTAVTGELFF
TRBJ2-1	14	TRBD2	TRBV2	-	TGTGCCAGCAGTACTAGCGGGAGTGTCAATGAGCAGTTCTTC	CASSTSGSVNEQFF
TRBJ2-1	14	-	TRBV10-3	once	TGTGCCATCAGTGAGGGTGAGTCCTACAATGAGCAGTTCTTC	CAISEGESYNEQFF
TRBJ1-1	13	-	TRBV10-1	-	TGCGCCAGTAGTAGAGACATGAACACTGAAGCTTTCTTT	CASSRDMNTEAFF
TRBJ1-2	13	-	TRBV24-1	-	TGTGCCACCAGTGAGACAGGACGCGGTGGCTACACCTTC	CATSETGRGGYTF
TRBJ2-1	13	-	TRBV3-1/TRBV3-2	once	TGTGCCAGCAGCCTGACTAGAGTCAATGAGCAGTTCTTC	CASSLTRVNEQFF
TRBJ1-4	14	TRBD1	TRBV3-1/TRBV3-2	-	TGTGCCACCGGCCCGGGACAGGGGGTGGGGAAACTGTTTTTT	CATGPGQGVGKLFF
TRBJ1-5	17	TRBD1	TRBV5-6	-	TGTGCCAGCAGTGGCGGGACAGGGTTCGGCGGCAATCAGCCCCAGCATTTT	CASSGGTGFGGNQPQHF
TRBJ1-3	16	TRBD1	TRBV5-1	once	TGCGCCAGCAGCTCCTGGACAGGGAGCAGTGGAAACACCATATATTTT	CASSSWTGSSGNTIYF
TRBJ2-1	14	-	TRBV14	once	TGTGCCAGCAGCCCATCCTCGATTCGGAATGAGCAGTTCTTC	CASSPSSIRNEQFF
TRBJ1-5	14	-	TRBV7-8	-	TGTGCCAGTAGTGAGGGGGTGAACAATCAGCCCCAGCATTTT	CASSEGVNNQPQHF
TRBJ1-6	13	-	TRBV19	-	TGTGCCAGTAGCAGGGATGTTAATTCACCCCTCCACTTT	CASSRDVNSPLHF
TRBJ1-5	16	-	TRBV4-1	-	TGCGCCAGCAGCAACTACGGACAGACAAGCAATCAGCCCCAGCATTTT	CASSNYGQTSNQPQHF
TRBJ2-3	13	-	TRBV5-1	-	TGCGCCAGCAGCTCCGGGACTCCGGATACGCAGTATTTT	CASSSGTPDTQYF
TRBJ2-1	15	TRBD1	TRBV5-1	-	TGCGCCAGCAGCTCGGGACAGGGGTGGGACTGGGGGCAGTTCTTC	CASSSGQGWDWGQFF
TRBJ1-1	13	-	TRBV10-1	-	TGCGCCAGTATGGACAGCCTGAACACTGAAGCTTTCTTT	CASMDSLNTEAFF
TRBJ2-3	13	-	TRBV11-2	-	TGTGCCAGCAGCCCTCCAGGGGTGGATACGCAGTATTTT	CASSPPGVDTQYF
TRBJ1-1	14	TRBD1	TRBV2	-	TGTGCCAGCAGTTCGACAGGGGGGGGCACTGAAGCTTTCTTT	CASSSTGGGTEAFF
TRBJ2-3	15	TRBD2	TRBV18	-	TGTGCCAGCTCACCTCTAGCGGGAGTCTCAGATACGCAGTATTTT	CASSPLAGVSDTQYF
TRBJ1-6	14	-	TRBV2	-	TGTGCCAGCAGGACAGAAGTCAATAATTCACCCCTCCACTTT	CASRTEVNNSPLHF
TRBJ2-3	13	-	TRBV28	once	TGTGCCAGTGGGGGCGATGGTACAGATACGCAGTATTTT	CASGGDGTDTQYF